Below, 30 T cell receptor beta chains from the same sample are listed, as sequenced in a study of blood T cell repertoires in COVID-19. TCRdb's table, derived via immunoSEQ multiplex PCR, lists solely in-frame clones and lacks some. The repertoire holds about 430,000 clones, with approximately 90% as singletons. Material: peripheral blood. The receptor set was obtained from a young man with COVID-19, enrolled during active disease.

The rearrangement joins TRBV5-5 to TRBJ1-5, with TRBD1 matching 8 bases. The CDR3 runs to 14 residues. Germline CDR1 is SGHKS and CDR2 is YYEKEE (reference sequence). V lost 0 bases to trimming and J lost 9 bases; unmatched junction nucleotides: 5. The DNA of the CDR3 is TGTGCCAGCAGCTTGGCGGCAGGGGGCGGGCCCCAGCATTTT. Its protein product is CASSLAAGGGPQHF.

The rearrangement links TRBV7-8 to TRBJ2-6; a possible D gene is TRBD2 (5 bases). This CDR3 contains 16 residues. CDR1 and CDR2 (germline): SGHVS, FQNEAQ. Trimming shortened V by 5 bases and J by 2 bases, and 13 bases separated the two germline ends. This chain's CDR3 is CASSPRPGTGANVLTF. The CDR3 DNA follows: TGTGCCAGCAGCCCCAGACCCGGGACTGGGGCCAACGTCCTGACTTTC.

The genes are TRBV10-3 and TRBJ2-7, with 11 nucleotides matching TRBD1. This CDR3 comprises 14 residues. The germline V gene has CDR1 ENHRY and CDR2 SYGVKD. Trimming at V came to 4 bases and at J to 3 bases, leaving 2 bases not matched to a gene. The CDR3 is CAISGGQGDYEQYF. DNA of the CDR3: TGTGCCATCAGTGGGGGACAGGGGGACTACGAGCAGTACTTC.

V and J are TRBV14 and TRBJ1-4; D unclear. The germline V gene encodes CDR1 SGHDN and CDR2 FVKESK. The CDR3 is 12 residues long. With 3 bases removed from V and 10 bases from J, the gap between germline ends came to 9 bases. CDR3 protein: CASSHIPGKLFF. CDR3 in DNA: TGTGCCAGCAGCCATATACCGGGAAAACTGTTTTTT.

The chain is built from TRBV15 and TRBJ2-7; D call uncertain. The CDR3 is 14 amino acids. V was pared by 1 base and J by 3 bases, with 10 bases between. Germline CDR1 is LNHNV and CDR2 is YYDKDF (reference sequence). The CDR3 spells CATSRVAGGYEQYF. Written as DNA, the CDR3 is TGTGCCACCAGCAGAGTGGCTGGCGGCTACGAGCAGTACTTC.

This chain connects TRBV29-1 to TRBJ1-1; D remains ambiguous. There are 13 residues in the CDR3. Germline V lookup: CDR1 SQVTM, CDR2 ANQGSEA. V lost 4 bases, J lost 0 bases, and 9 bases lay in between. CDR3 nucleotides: TGCAGCGTTGCGGGTCCCTTGAACACTGAAGCTTTCTTT. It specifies CSVAGPLNTEAFF. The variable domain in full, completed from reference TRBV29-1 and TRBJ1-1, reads SAVISQKPSRDICQRGTSLTIQCQVDSQVTMMFWYRQQPGQSLTLIATANQGSEATYESGFVIDKFPISRPNLTFSTLTVSNMSPEDSSIYLCSVAGPLNTEAFFGQGTRLTVV.

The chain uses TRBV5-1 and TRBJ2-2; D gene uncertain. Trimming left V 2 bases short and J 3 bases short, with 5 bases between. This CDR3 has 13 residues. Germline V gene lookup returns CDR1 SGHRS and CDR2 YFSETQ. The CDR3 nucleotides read TGCGCCAGCAGCTTAGAGCACACCGGGGAGCTGTTTTTT. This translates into CASSLEHTGELFF.

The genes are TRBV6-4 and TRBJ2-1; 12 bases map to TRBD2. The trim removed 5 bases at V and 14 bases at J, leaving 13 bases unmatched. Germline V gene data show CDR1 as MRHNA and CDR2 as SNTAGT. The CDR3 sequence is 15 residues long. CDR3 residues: CASSRTSGDRIQEFF. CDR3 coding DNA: TGTGCCAGCAGTAGGACTAGCGGGGACCGGATACAAGAGTTCTTC.

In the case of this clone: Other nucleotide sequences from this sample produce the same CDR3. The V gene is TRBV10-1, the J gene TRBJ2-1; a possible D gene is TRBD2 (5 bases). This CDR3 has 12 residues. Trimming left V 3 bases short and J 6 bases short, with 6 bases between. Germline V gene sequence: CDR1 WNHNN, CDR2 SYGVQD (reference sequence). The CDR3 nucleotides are TGCGCCAGCAGTGAAGGGAGCAATGAGCAGTTCTTC. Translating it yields CASSEGSNEQFF.

CDR3 nucleotide sequence: TGCGCCAGCAGGGGACAGGGTCACGAGCAGTACTTC. This codes for CASRGQGHEQYF. This chain links TRBV23-1 with TRBJ2-7, with TRBD1 identical over 9 bases. TRBV23-1 is an open reading frame whose function is uncertain. The length of the CDR3 is 12 residues. Trimming took 6 bases from V and 5 from J; bases not matched to a gene: 2.

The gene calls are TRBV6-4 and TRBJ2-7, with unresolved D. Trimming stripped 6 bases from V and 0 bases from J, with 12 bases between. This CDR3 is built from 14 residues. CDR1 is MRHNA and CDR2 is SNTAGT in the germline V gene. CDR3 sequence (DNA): TGTGCCAGCAGGAGAGATCACCTCTCCTACGAGCAGTACTTC. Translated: CASRRDHLSYEQYF.

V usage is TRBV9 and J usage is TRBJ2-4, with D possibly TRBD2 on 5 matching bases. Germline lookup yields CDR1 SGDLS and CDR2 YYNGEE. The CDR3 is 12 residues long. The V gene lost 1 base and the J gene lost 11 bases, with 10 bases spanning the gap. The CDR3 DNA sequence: TGTGCCAGCAGCGTATCGGGGAACCTTCAGTACTTC. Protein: CASSVSGNLQYF. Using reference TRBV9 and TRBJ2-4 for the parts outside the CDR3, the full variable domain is DSGVTQTPKHLITATGQRVTLRCSPRSGDLSVYWYQQSLDQGLQFLIQYYNGEERAKGNILERFSAQQFPDLHSELNLSSLELGDSALYFCASSVSGNLQYFGAGTRLSVL.

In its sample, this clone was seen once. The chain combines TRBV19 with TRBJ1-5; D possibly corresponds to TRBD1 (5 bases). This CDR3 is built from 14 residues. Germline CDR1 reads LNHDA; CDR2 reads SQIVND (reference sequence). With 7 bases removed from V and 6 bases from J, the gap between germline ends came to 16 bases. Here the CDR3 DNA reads TGTGCCAGTACCGACCCGCAGGGCGGTCAGCCCCAGCATTTT. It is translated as CASTDPQGGQPQHF.

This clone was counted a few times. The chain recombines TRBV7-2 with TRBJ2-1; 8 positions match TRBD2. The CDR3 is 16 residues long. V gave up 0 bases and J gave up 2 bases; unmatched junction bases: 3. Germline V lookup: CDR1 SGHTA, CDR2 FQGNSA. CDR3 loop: CASSLAPAGAYNEQFF. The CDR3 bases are TGTGCCAGCAGCTTAGCGCCAGCGGGGGCCTACAATGAGCAGTTCTTC.

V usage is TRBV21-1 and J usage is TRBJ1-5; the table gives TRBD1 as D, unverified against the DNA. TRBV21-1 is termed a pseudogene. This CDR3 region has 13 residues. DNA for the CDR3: TGTGCCAGCGCAACCGCAGGGGGCCCGCCCCAGCATTTT. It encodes CASATAGGPPQHF.

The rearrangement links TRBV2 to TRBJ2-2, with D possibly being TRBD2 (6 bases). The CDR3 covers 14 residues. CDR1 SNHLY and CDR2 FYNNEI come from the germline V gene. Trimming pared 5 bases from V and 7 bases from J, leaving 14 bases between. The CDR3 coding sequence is TGTGCCAGCAGTAGCGGGCCCACAAGCGGGGAGCTGTTTTTT. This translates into CASSSGPTSGELFF.

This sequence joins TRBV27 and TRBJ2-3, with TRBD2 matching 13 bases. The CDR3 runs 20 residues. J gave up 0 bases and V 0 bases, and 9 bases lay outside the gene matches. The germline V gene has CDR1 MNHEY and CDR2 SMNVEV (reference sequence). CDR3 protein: CASSLSAGLAGTVSTDTQYF. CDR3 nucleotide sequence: TGTGCCAGCAGTTTATCGGCGGGACTAGCGGGGACAGTAAGCACAGATACGCAGTATTTT.

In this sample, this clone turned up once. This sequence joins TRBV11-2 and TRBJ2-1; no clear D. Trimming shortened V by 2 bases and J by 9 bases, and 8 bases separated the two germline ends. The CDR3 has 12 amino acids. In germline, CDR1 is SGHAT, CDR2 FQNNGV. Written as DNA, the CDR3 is TGTGCCAGCAGCTTACTCAAGCTTGAGCAGTTCTTC. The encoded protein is CASSLLKLEQFF.

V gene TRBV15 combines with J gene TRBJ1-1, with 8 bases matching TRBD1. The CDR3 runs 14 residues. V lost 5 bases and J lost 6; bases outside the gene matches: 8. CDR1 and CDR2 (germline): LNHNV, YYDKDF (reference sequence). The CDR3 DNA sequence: TGTGCCACCAGCTCCAGGACAGGGATTCCTGAAGCTTTCTTT. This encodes CATSSRTGIPEAFF.

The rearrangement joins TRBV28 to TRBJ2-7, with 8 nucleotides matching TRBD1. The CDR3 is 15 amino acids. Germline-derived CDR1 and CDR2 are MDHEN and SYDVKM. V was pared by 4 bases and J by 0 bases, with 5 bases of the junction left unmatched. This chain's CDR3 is CASSSPGQASYEQYF. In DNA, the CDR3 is TGTGCCAGCAGTTCCCCGGGACAGGCCTCCTACGAGCAGTACTTC. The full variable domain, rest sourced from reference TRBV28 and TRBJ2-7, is DVKVTQSSRYLVKRTGEKVFLECVQDMDHENMFWYRQDPGLGLRLIYFSYDVKMKEKGDIPEGYSVSREKKERFSLILESASTNQTSMYLCASSSPGQASYEQYFGPGTRLTVT.

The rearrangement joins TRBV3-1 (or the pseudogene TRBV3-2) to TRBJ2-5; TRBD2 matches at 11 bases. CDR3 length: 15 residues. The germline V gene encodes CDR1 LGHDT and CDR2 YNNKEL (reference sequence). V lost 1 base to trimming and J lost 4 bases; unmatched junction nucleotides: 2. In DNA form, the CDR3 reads TGTGCCAGCAGCCAAGTAGCGGGGGGGCCAGAGACCCAGTACTTC. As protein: CASSQVAGGPETQYF.

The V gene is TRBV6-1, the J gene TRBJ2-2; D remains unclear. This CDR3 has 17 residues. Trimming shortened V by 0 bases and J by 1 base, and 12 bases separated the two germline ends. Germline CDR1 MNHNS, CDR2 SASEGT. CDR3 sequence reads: CASSEAIEVLNTGELFF. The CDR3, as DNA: TGTGCCAGCAGTGAAGCGATCGAGGTCTTGAACACCGGGGAGCTGTTTTTT.

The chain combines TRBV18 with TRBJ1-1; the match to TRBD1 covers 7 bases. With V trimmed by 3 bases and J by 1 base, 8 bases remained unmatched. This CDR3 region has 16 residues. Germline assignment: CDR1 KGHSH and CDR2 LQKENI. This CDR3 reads CASSPGDRETNTEAFF. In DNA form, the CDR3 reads TGTGCCAGCTCACCTGGGGACAGAGAAACGAACACTGAAGCTTTCTTT.

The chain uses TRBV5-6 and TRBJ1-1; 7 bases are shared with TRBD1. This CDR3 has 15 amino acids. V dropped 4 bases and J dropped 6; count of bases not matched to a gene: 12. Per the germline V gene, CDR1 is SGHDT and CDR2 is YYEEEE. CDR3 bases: TGTGCCAGCAGCACTACAGGGGCTGGGTACCCTGAAGCTTTCTTT. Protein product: CASSTTGAGYPEAFF.

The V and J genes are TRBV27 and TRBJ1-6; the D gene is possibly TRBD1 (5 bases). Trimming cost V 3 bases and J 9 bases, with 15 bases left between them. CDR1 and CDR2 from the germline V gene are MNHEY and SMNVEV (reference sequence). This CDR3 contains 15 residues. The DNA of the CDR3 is TGTGCCAGCAGTTTGTCAGGGCCTATTGGTTCACCCCTCCACTTT. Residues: CASSLSGPIGSPLHF.

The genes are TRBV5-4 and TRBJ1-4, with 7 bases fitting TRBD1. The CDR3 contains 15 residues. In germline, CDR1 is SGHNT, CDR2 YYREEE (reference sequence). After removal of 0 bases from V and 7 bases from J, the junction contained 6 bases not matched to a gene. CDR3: CASSLETGNSEKLFF. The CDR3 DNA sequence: TGTGCCAGCAGCTTGGAGACAGGGAATAGTGAAAAACTGTTTTTT. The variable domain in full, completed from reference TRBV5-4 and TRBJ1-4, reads ETGVTQSPTHLIKTRGQQVTLRCSSQSGHNTVSWYQQALGQGPQFIFQYYREEENGRGNFPPRFSGLQFPNYSSELNVNALELDDSALYLCASSLETGNSEKLFFGSGTQLSVL.

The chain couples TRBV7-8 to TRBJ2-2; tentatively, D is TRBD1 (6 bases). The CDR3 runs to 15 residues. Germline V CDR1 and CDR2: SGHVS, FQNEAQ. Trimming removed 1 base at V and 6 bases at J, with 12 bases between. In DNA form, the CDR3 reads TGTGCCAGCAGCTTAGGGGGGCGGCCATCCGGGGAGCTGTTTTTT. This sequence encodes CASSLGGRPSGELFF.

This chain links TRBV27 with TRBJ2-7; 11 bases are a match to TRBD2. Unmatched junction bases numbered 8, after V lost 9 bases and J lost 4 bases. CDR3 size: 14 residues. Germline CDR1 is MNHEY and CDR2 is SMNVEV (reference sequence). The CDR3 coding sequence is TGTGCCAGTAGCGTAGCGGGAGGGTATTACGAGCAGTACTTC. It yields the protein CASSVAGGYYEQYF.

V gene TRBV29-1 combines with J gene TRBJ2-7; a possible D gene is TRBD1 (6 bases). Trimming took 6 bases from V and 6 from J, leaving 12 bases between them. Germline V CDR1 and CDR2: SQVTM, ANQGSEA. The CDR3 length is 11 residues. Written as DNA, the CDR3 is TGCAGCGTAACAGGGTTAGGCGAGCAGTACTTC. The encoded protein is CSVTGLGEQYF.

In nucleotides, the CDR3 is TGTGCCAGCAGAGCTAGCGGGGCCCCGAATGAGCAGTTCTTC. Translating it yields CASRASGAPNEQFF. The chain recombines TRBV6-5 with TRBJ2-1, with 9 nucleotides matching TRBD2. The CDR3 sequence is 14 residues long. Trimming removed 6 bases from V and 7 bases from J; junction bases left unmatched: 7. From germline, CDR1 is MNHEY and CDR2 SVGAGI.